This T cell receptor beta chain was identified in a study of blood T cells in healthy people across ages. Healthy Caucasians from Russia aged about 6 to 90 served as donors. General observations from the study: Researchers said unsorted PBMCs prevented a conclusive naive versus antigen-experienced comparison.

Germline trimming cut 4 bases from V and 1 base from J; bases unmatched to any gene: 14. Germline CDR1 is LGHNA and CDR2 is YNFKEQ. CDR3 length: 18 amino acids. Primed by a sample-barcoded 5' primer and a J-beta primer mix, a second PCR proceeded for about 6 to 11 cycles. All samples gave at least 3 million CDR3-containing paired-end reads. MiXCR, applied by TCRdb to the 5' RACE reads, yields one record per CDR3 protein. The sample yields roughly 790,000 distinct CDR3 sequences, about 42% seen once. Comments on this clonotype: What it binds is not known.

The receptor's source is a woman aged 55-69 years in good health. V gene TRBV4-2 combines with J gene TRBJ2-5; 8 positions agree with TRBD2. Sequencing was performed on blood. The CDR3 bases are TGTGCCAGCAGCCGCACCTTCCAGCGGGGGTCGACCCAAGAGACCCAGTACTTC. This sequence encodes CASSRTFQRGSTQETQYF.